This T cell receptor beta chain originates from a study of CD8 T cells in Susac syndrome. Germline values: CDR1 ENHRY, CDR2 SYGVKD. Trimming at V came to 4 bases and at J to 4 bases, leaving 6 bases not matched to a gene. CDR3 length: 14 amino acids. Random hexamers were used to reverse transcribe about 0.45 to 1 ug of RNA. Amplification of TCR beta CDR3 spanned 54 Vbeta and 13 Jbeta via immunoSEQ multiplex PCR. MiXCR was run by TCRdb on the immunoSEQ multiplex PCR reads, yielding one entry per CDR3 protein. The sample records a few hundred thousand distinct CDR3 sequences, about 90% being singletons.

The TCR was taken from a human donor with multiple sclerosis. The specimen sequenced was CD8+ T cells from PBMCs. The chain has TRBV10-3 and TRBJ2-5; 7 bases are a match to TRBD1. The CDR3 DNA reads as TGTGCCATCAGTGTTGGGACAGTTGGAGAGACCCAGTACTTC. This translates into CAISVGTVGETQYF.